The rows below give T cell receptor beta chains drawn from one sample of a study of CD8+CD57+ T cells in acquired aplastic anemia. TCRdb ran MiXCR on the reads and lists one entry per CDR3 protein. The sample contains about 160,000 distinct CDR3 sequences, around 52% of which appear only once. Specimen: sorted CD4+, CD8+, or CD8+CD57+ T cells (not recorded which) from PBMCs. These receptors came from a human donor with aplastic anemia. CDR3s include the opening cysteine and the closing phenylalanine or tryptophan. A D gene is named only where the DNA matches it firmly. Clone size is shown for a subset of rows, as once, few, many or a class of expanded clone.

j_call v_call d_call clone_size cdr3_nt cdr3_aa
TRBJ1-1 TRBV11-2 NA many TGTGCCAGCAGCCAGGCGGGACGGGCGATTACTGAAGCTTTCTTT CASSQAGRAITEAFF
TRBJ2-5 TRBV6-1 TRBD2 many TGTGCCAGCAGTCCTTCTCTATGGCGGGAGGGCCAAAAGACCCAGTACTTC CASSPSLWREGQKTQYF
TRBJ2-3 TRBV20-1 NA once TGCAGTGCTAGGCGGAGTGGCGGGACAGATACGCAGTATTTT CSARRSGGTDTQYF
TRBJ2-6 TRBV2 TRBD1 NA TGTGCCAGCAGTGTCGGGATACAGGGGAATCCCTCTGGGGCCAACGTCCTGACTTTC CASSVGIQGNPSGANVLTF
TRBJ2-7 TRBV29-1 NA NA TGCAGCGTAGGAAGGTCGGGCTACGAGCAGTACTTC CSVGRSGYEQYF
TRBJ2-7 TRBV25-1 TRBD1 NA TGTGCCAGCAGTGAATTGACAGGGATAGGAACCTACGAGCAGTACTTC CASSELTGIGTYEQYF
TRBJ1-5 TRBV7-2 NA NA TGTGCCAGCAGCCCCAGGGTGAGCCAGCCCCAGCATTTT CASSPRVSQPQHF
TRBJ2-7 TRBV6-1 NA many TGTGCCAGCGGCCAGGGACAAGGTGACTACGAGCAGTACTTC CASGQGQGDYEQYF
TRBJ2-1 TRBV6-5 NA many TGTGCCAGCAGTTACTCTACTGCTCCCTACAATGAGCAGTTCTTC CASSYSTAPYNEQFF
TRBJ1-2 TRBV14 TRBD1 NA TGTGCCAGCAGGACAGGACAGGGTCAGGCCTATGGCTACACCTTC CASRTGQGQAYGYTF
TRBJ2-3 TRBV24-1 TRBD2 once TGTGCCACCAGTGATCATGGACTAGCGGGGACGGGAGATACGCAGTATTTT CATSDHGLAGTGDTQYF
TRBJ2-7 TRBV7-2 NA many TGTGCCAGCAGCTTAAGTGCAACCTACGAGCAGTACTTC CASSLSATYEQYF
TRBJ1-2 TRBV2 NA once TGTGCCAGCAGTGAGGGTCAGGGGTATGGCTACACCTTC CASSEGQGYGYTF
TRBJ2-7 TRBV27 NA NA TGTGCCAGCAGAGGGGTGTTAGAGGAGCAGTACTTC CASRGVLEEQYF
TRBJ2-7 TRBV20-1 TRBD2 many TGCAGTGCTGAAGGGACTAGCGAAGGCTACGAGCAGTACTTC CSAEGTSEGYEQYF
TRBJ2-3 TRBV24-1 NA NA TGTGCCACCAGTGACGAAACAGGGCCCACAGATACGCAGTATTTT CATSDETGPTDTQYF
TRBJ1-1 TRBV12-3/TRBV12-4 NA many TGTGCCAGCAGCCGGGTGAGACTGAACACTGAAGCTTTCTTT CASSRVRLNTEAFF
TRBJ2-2 TRBV7-9 NA many TGTGCCAGCAGGCAGAGCGTTTCCGGGGAGCTGTTTTTT CASRQSVSGELFF
TRBJ2-7 TRBV9 NA many TGTGCCAGCAGCGTAGGGGGGTACGAGCAGTACTTC CASSVGGYEQYF
TRBJ1-1 TRBV11-1 NA few TGTGCCAGCAGCTCGCCAAGGGACGGGTTAAGGGCTGAAGCTTTCTTT CASSSPRDGLRAEAFF
TRBJ2-2 TRBV12-5 TRBD2 NA TGTGCTAGTGGTCCCTCCCTAGCGGGAGGCACCGGGGAGCTGTTTTTT CASGPSLAGGTGELFF
TRBJ2-7 TRBV29-1 TRBD1 NA TGCAGCGTTGAATTCGGACAGGATTATGAGCAGTACTTC CSVEFGQDYEQYF
TRBJ2-7 TRBV20-1 TRBD1 many TGCAGTGCTAGAGGCGACAGGGTGAGGTCCTACGAGCAGTACTTC CSARGDRVRSYEQYF
TRBJ2-7 TRBV5-1 TRBD1 many TGCGCCAGCAGCTTGGACGAGACAGGGGTAGGGTCCTCCTACGAGCAGTACTTC CASSLDETGVGSSYEQYF
TRBJ2-7 TRBV10-3 NA NA TGTGCCATCAGTGAGTCGAACTCCGCGGGGAGTTACGAGCAGTACTTC CAISESNSAGSYEQYF
TRBJ2-1 TRBV6-5 NA NA TGTGCCAGCAGTTACACGTTCGCCTCCTACAATGAGCAGTTCTTC CASSYTFASYNEQFF
TRBJ2-7 TRBV20-1 TRBD1 NA TGCAGTGCTAGCCAAGGACAGGGGATGCACGAGCAGTACTTC CSASQGQGMHEQYF
TRBJ2-5 TRBV7-2 NA NA TGTGCCAGCAGCCCGGTAGGAGAGACCCAGTACTTC CASSPVGETQYF
TRBJ1-5 TRBV24-1 NA NA TGTGCCACCAGTGGTCCCCGGAGCAATCAGCCCCAGCATTTT CATSGPRSNQPQHF
TRBJ1-5 TRBV7-8 NA many TGTGCCAGCAGCTTAGCGCGTCAGGGCCCTCAGCCCCAGCATTTT CASSLARQGPQPQHF
TRBJ2-1 TRBV24-1 NA many TGTGCCACCAGTGATTTGCCAGGGAAGGCGTACAATGAGCAGTTCTTC CATSDLPGKAYNEQFF
TRBJ2-7 TRBV5-1 TRBD2 many TGCGCCAGCAGAATTTCGGGGGGGGTCCGCGAGCAGTACTTC CASRISGGVREQYF
TRBJ2-7 TRBV27 NA NA TGTGCCAGCAGTTTATTCGGAGTGGGAGCTTACGAGCAGTACTTC CASSLFGVGAYEQYF
TRBJ2-7 TRBV11-2 NA many TGTGCCAGCAGCTCCTGGACGGACGGGGACCCCTACGAGCAGTACTTC CASSSWTDGDPYEQYF
TRBJ2-7 TRBV2 TRBD1 NA TGTGCCAGCAGCTTGGGACAGGGGGCGATCGAGCAGTGCTTC CASSLGQGAIEQCF
TRBJ2-5 TRBV7-9 NA many TGTGCCAGCAGCCCACCGGTGGGTGCAGAAAGAGAGACCCAGTACTTC CASSPPVGAERETQYF
TRBJ2-7 TRBV11-2 TRBD1 NA TGTGCCAGCTCACCATGGGAACAGGGGGTCCCCCACTACGAGCAGTACTTC CASSPWEQGVPHYEQYF
TRBJ2-7 TRBV27 NA NA TGTGCCAGCAGTTTTGGACAACACTACGAGCAGTACTTC CASSFGQHYEQYF
TRBJ2-7 TRBV28 TRBD2 few TGTGCCAGCAGTCCCCGGGGAGGGTTGAACGAGCAGTACTTC CASSPRGGLNEQYF
TRBJ2-5 TRBV2 NA NA TGTGCCAGCAGAATCCGGGCCCAAGAGACCCAGTACTTC CASRIRAQETQYF
TRBJ1-2 TRBV20-1 NA many TGCAGTGCTAGTTTAGAGGACGCCGGGTTTTTCACCTTC CSASLEDAGFFTF
TRBJ1-1 TRBV9 NA few TGTGCCAGCAGCTTTTTGGATCGGGCGGTCACTGAAGCTTTCTTT CASSFLDRAVTEAFF
TRBJ1-6 TRBV7-6 NA NA TGTGCCAGCAGCTTAGCCCCCACGAGCTCCTATAATTCACCCCTCCACTTT CASSLAPTSSYNSPLHF
TRBJ2-7 TRBV12-5 TRBD1 many TGTGCTAGTGGCTACGGGACAGGATATAACGGCGAGCAGTACTTC CASGYGTGYNGEQYF
TRBJ2-3 TRBV24-1 NA NA TGTGCCACCAGTGATTGGGGCACCGCCACAGATACGCAGTATTTT CATSDWGTATDTQYF
TRBJ1-6 TRBV20-1 NA NA TGCAGTGCTAGAGGTCCTCGGGGCGCAGATTCACCCCTCCACTTT CSARGPRGADSPLHF
TRBJ2-1 TRBV9 TRBD2 many TGTGCCAGCAGCGGGATAGCTAGCGGATACAATGAGCAGTTCTTC CASSGIASGYNEQFF
TRBJ1-5 TRBV15 NA many TGTGCCACCAGCAGTGGAGGTTACGAGGATCAGCCCCAGCATTTT CATSSGGYEDQPQHF